These 20 T cell receptor beta chains were all obtained from the same sample, sequenced in a study of control samples from healthy donors and cancer patients. The protocol was immunoSEQ multiplex PCR, while the TCRdb copy is restricted to in-frame clones and leaves out a portion. The table records approximately 160,000 clones, 80% to 95% of them present only once. Sequenced input: blood. The source of these receptors is a woman younger than 45 in good health.

The chain couples TRBV21-1 to TRBJ1-1. TRBV21-1 is marked as a pseudogene. The CDR3 consists of 15 residues. CDR3 region: CASSKPGPRNTEAFF. CDR3 coding DNA: TGTGCCAGCAGCAAACCGGGGCCAAGGAACACTGAAGCTTTCTTT.

This clone was found a few times. The chain uses TRBV7-9 and TRBJ1-1, with 7 bases lining up with TRBD1. The CDR3 is 14 amino acids. CDR1 is SEHNR, CDR2 FQNEAQ, per germline (reference sequence). The J segment lost 2 bases and the V segment lost 6 bases, leaving 6 bases of the junction unmatched. The CDR3 sequence is CASSAGTENTEAFF. CDR3 in DNA: TGTGCCAGCAGTGCCGGGACAGAAAACACTGAAGCTTTCTTT.

The chain combines TRBV12-3 or TRBV12-4 with TRBJ2-5; D is unresolved. This CDR3 has 12 residues. V was shortened by 6 bases and J by 0 bases, with 5 bases between the two germline ends. The CDR3 loop is CASSWYQETQYF. In nucleotides, the CDR3 is TGTGCCAGCAGCTGGTACCAAGAGACCCAGTACTTC.

The chain employs TRBV9 and TRBJ2-1; 11 bases fit TRBD2. The CDR3 runs 15 residues. V shed 0 bases, J shed 9 bases, and the junction held 5 bases outside the gene matches. Germline CDR1 reads SGDLS; CDR2 reads YYNGEE. The CDR3: CASSVGFSGRGEQFF. CDR3 nucleotide sequence: TGTGCCAGCAGCGTAGGGTTTAGCGGGAGGGGTGAGCAGTTCTTC.

The chain carries TRBV5-1 and TRBJ2-1; D assignment may be TRBD1 or TRBD2 (5 bases each). This CDR3 comprises 14 residues. In germline, CDR1 is SGHRS, CDR2 YFSETQ. V lost 3 bases and J 3 bases, leaving 10 bases between the germline ends. CDR3 nucleotide sequence: TGCGCCAGCAGCTGGGACGGAGTCTACAATGAGCAGTTCTTC. Its translation: CASSWDGVYNEQFF.

The chain uses TRBV7-2 and TRBJ2-7, with TRBD1 matching 7 bases. V dropped 3 bases and J dropped 7; count of bases not matched to a gene: 12. The CDR3 is 15 residues long. Germline V lookup: CDR1 SGHTA, CDR2 FQGNSA. The CDR3 region has the DNA TGTGCCAGCAGCTTTGGACAGGCCCGAAGGGGGGAGCAGTACTTC. It encodes CASSFGQARRGEQYF. Combining the CDR3 with reference TRBV7-2 and TRBJ2-7 gives the whole variable domain GAGVSQSPSNKVTEKGKDVELRCDPISGHTALYWYRQSLGQGLEFLIYFQGNSAPDKSGLPSDRFSAERTGGSVSTLTIQRTQQEDSAVYLCASSFGQARRGEQYFGPGTRLTVT.

The chain recombines TRBV1 with TRBJ2-7; the table names TRBD2, a call not compared with the DNA. TRBV1 is a documented pseudogene. The CDR3 has 14 amino acids. Here the CDR3 reads CTSVANPVVYEQYF. DNA of the CDR3: TGCACCAGCGTCGCAAACCCGGTCGTCTACGAGCAGTACTTC.

The chain is built from TRBV7-6 and TRBJ1-4; D possibly corresponds to TRBD1 (5 bases). CDR1 and CDR2 from the germline V gene are SGHVS and FNYEAQ. V was cut by 6 bases and J by 8 bases, with 10 bases left in between. This CDR3 is 12 amino acids long. CDR3 region: CASRGVGEKLFF. CDR3 coding DNA: TGTGCCAGCAGGGGGGTGGGGGAAAAACTGTTTTTT.

This chain joins TRBV6-2 or TRBV6-3 and TRBJ2-7, with TRBD2 identical over 7 bases. The germline CDR1 and CDR2 sequences are MNHEY and SVGEGT. The CDR3 runs to 18 residues. V trimming: 2 bases; J trimming: 3 bases; junction bases outside the gene matches: 16. CDR3 nucleotides: TGTGCCAGCAGTTACGGGCGGGAGAGGAGAATCGGAGGCTACGAGCAGTACTTC. Translation: CASSYGRERRIGGYEQYF.

The gene calls are TRBV12-3 or TRBV12-4 and TRBJ1-2, with D hard to call. CDR3 length equals 13 residues. V lost 1 base and J 0 bases, leaving 3 bases between the germline ends. The DNA for the CDR3 is TGTGCCAGCAGTTTAGTCCCTAACTATGGCTACACCTTC. It codes for CASSLVPNYGYTF.

This chain uses TRBV19 with TRBJ1-6; D is undetermined. V lost 7 bases and J lost 3, with 13 bases in between. The CDR3 spans 15 residues. Germline V gene data show CDR1 as LNHDA and CDR2 as SQIVND (reference sequence). In nucleotides, the CDR3 is TGTGCCAGTAATGACGTTGGTTTCTATAATTCACCCCTCCACTTT. This translates into CASNDVGFYNSPLHF.

The V and J genes are TRBV6-5 and TRBJ2-7; D is undetermined. CDR3 length: 13 amino acids. The germline gives CDR1 MNHEY, CDR2 SVGAGI. The ends were cut back, 2 bases at V and 2 bases at J, with 7 bases in the middle. This CDR3 reads CASSYRGPYEQYF. Here the CDR3 DNA reads TGTGCCAGCAGTTACCGAGGCCCCTACGAGCAGTACTTC.

This clone was observed once. The rearrangement joins TRBV19 to TRBJ2-3; D is possibly TRBD1 (5 bases). The CDR3 contains 15 residues. Deletions cut 4 bases from V and 6 bases from J, with 17 bases between. Looked up from germline, CDR1 is LNHDA and CDR2 is SQIVND (reference sequence). The CDR3 region is CASSSQGLPLDTQYF. The CDR3, as DNA: TGTGCCAGTAGTAGCCAGGGCCTCCCTCTGGATACGCAGTATTTT.

J is TRBJ2-1 and V is TRBV19; D may be TRBD2 (6 bases). CDR1 is LNHDA, CDR2 SQIVND, per germline (reference sequence). Trimming removed 6 bases at V and 4 bases at J, with 19 bases between. The CDR3 spans 16 residues. The CDR3 DNA reads as TGTGCCAGTAGGCTCTCGGGACTGGCGGGGTACAATGAGCAGTTCTTC. As protein: CASRLSGLAGYNEQFF.

The chain employs TRBV6-2 or TRBV6-3 and TRBJ1-5; 10 bases align to TRBD1. The V gene's germline CDR1 is MNHEY and CDR2 SVGEGT. The V segment lost 4 bases and the J segment 1 base; nucleotides outside the gene matches: 7. This CDR3 comprises 17 residues. In nucleotides, the CDR3 is TGTGCCAGCAGTTGGGAACGACAGGGGGCGAGCAATCAGCCCCAGCATTTT. Its protein product is CASSWERQGASNQPQHF.

The chain couples TRBV3-1 (or the pseudogene TRBV3-2) to TRBJ2-6; D is unresolved. Germline CDR1 reads LGHDT; CDR2 reads YNNKEL (reference sequence). V was trimmed by 4 bases and J by 0 bases, leaving 4 bases between them. The CDR3 totals 14 residues. CDR3 sequence: CASSRNSGANVLTF. CDR3 sequence (DNA): TGTGCCAGCAGCCGTAACTCTGGGGCCAACGTCCTGACTTTC.

The V and J genes are TRBV7-9 and TRBJ1-1; unclear D gene. The CDR3 has 13 amino acids. V lost 5 bases to trimming and J lost 7 bases, with 14 bases between them. Germline V lookup: CDR1 SEHNR, CDR2 FQNEAQ (reference sequence). CDR3 protein: CASSPRTESEAFF. The CDR3 coding sequence is TGTGCCAGCAGCCCAAGGACGGAGAGTGAAGCTTTCTTT.

The V and J genes are TRBV28 and TRBJ1-5; D call uncertain. Germline V lookup: CDR1 MDHEN, CDR2 SYDVKM. V was cut by 6 bases and J by 6 bases, with 12 bases left in between. The CDR3 contains 13 residues. The CDR3 region is CASRGPVPQPQHF. The CDR3, as DNA: TGTGCCAGCAGAGGGCCAGTCCCTCAGCCCCAGCATTTT.

This clone was detected a few times. CDR3 in DNA: TGTGCCAGCTGGACTAGCGGGATGCTAGATACGCAGTATTTT. As protein: CASWTSGMLDTQYF. V gene TRBV2 combines with J gene TRBJ2-3; 12 nucleotides line up with TRBD2. This CDR3 region has 14 residues. Germline V lookup: CDR1 SNHLY, CDR2 FYNNEI. V trimming: 8 bases; J trimming: 5 bases; junction bases outside the gene matches: 5. Filled out from reference TRBV2 and TRBJ2-3, the complete variable domain reads EPEVTQTPSHQVTQMGQEVILRCVPISNHLYFYWYRQILGQKVEFLVSFYNNEISEKSEIFDDQFSVERPDGSNFTLKIRSTKLEDSAMYFCASWTSGMLDTQYFGPGTRLTVL.

The chain couples TRBV12-5 to TRBJ2-3, with D uncertain. The CDR3 is 11 amino acids. Germline V CDR1 and CDR2: LGHNT, FRNRAP. Trimming pared 7 bases from V and 6 bases from J, leaving 8 bases between. The CDR3 spells CASASPDTQYF. The CDR3 DNA is TGTGCTAGTGCCTCTCCTGATACGCAGTATTTT.